This TCR beta chain was observed in a study of beta chain features in type 1 diabetes. The overall study: Sorted cells examined across all samples numbered roughly 100 million. Overall study findings and caveats: Compared with healthy donors, patients appeared to share more similar naive, central memory and regulatory TCRB repertoires. In all four CD4+ subsets, TCRB CDR3 length was significantly, moderately reduced in type 1 diabetes.

cDNA synthesis used the whole RNA isolate, giving expressed TCRB sequences. Assay: immunoSEQ multiplex PCR; the TCRdb copy retains only in-frame clones and omits some. The profile shows a few hundred thousand clones, 13% to 15% of them singletons. Only a few counts were recorded for this clone. Its antigen is still unknown. Sequencing was carried out using naive CD4+ T cells from blood. The receptor's source is a man under 40 with type 1 diabetes.

CDR3 sequence: CSSDRGADTQYF. Here the CDR3 DNA reads TGCAGCTCGGACAGGGGAGCAGATACGCAGTATTTT. The rearrangement links TRBV29-1 to TRBJ2-3; 9 nucleotides line up with TRBD1. V trimming: 8 bases; J trimming: 4 bases; junction bases outside the gene matches: 4. Germline values: CDR1 SQVTM, CDR2 ANQGSEA. This CDR3 is built from 12 residues.